This T cell receptor beta chain was sequenced for a study of type 1 regulatory T cells. Background on the study: T-allo10 is a Tr1-enriched, alloantigen-specific CD4 T cell product made in vitro.

Germline values: CDR1 MGHRA, CDR2 YSYEKL. Deletions cut 5 bases from V and 3 bases from J, with 19 bases between. The CDR3 has 17 amino acids. TCRdb analysed the reads with MiXCR anew, one entry per CDR3 protein. The table lists about 97,000 distinct CDR3 sequences, 25% to 40% of them singletons. This clonotype was counted a few times. Material: CD4+ T cells, either the whole sample or a sorted fraction (not recorded which). This TCR derives from a human donor in good health. V usage is TRBV4-1 and J usage is TRBJ2-2; no clear D. The CDR3 DNA reads TGCGCCAGCAGCTTGCCAAACTACGGTACATACACCGGGGAGCTGTTTTTT. Its protein is CASSLPNYGTYTGELFF.